These 17 T cell receptor beta chains originate from one sample sequenced in a study of T-cell memory formation after mild COVID-19. TCRdb independently ran MiXCR on the 5' RACE reads; one entry per CDR3 protein. Of roughly 160,000 distinct CDR3 sequences listed, about 9.9% are singletons. Sample: PBMCs or a T cell subset sorted from them (not recorded which). These receptor sequences come from a man younger than 35 who had mild COVID-19 (a few samples of this study predate the infection). Cell type and time point are not known.

This clonotype has a count of ten or more. The V gene is TRBV9, the J gene TRBJ2-3, with D tentatively TRBD1 (7 bases). Between the trimmed V and J ends, which lost 0 bases and 6 bases, there was a span of 17 bases. This CDR3 contains 16 residues. CDR1 is SGDLS, CDR2 YYNGEE, per germline. Here the CDR3 reads CASSVGRGAKVDTQYF. In DNA form, the CDR3 reads TGTGCCAGCAGCGTAGGCAGGGGGGCGAAGGTGGATACGCAGTATTTT. Combining the CDR3 with reference TRBV9 and TRBJ2-3 gives the whole variable domain DSGVTQTPKHLITATGQRVTLRCSPRSGDLSVYWYQQSLDQGLQFLIQYYNGEERAKGNILERFSAQQFPDLHSELNLSSLELGDSALYFCASSVGRGAKVDTQYFGPGTRLTVL.

V and J are TRBV5-5 and TRBJ1-6; TRBD1 matches 7 bases. J was trimmed by 0 bases and V by 5 bases; bases with no gene match: 8. This CDR3 contains 17 residues. The germline gives CDR1 SGHKS, CDR2 YYEKEE (reference sequence). The CDR3, as DNA: TGTGCCAGCAGTAGGGACAGCCCGAGCTCCTATAATTCACCCCTCCACTTT. It encodes CASSRDSPSSYNSPLHF.

The rearrangement links TRBV12-3 or TRBV12-4 to TRBJ2-2; D is perhaps TRBD1 (5 bases). V was cut by 8 bases and J by 6 bases, with 10 bases left in between. The CDR3 totals 12 residues. This chain's CDR3 is CASVQGAGELFF. The CDR3 DNA follows: TGTGCCAGCGTTCAGGGCGCCGGGGAGCTGTTTTTT.

This clonotype was seen a handful of times. V gene TRBV6-6 combines with J gene TRBJ2-6, with D unclear. Germline assignment: CDR1 MNHNY and CDR2 SVGAGI (reference sequence). Between the trimmed V and J ends, which lost 10 bases and 0 bases, there was a span of 22 bases. The CDR3 has 18 amino acids. The CDR3: CAIAPRAGTSSGANVLTF. CDR3 sequence (DNA): TGTGCCATCGCCCCACGGGCAGGAACCTCCTCTGGGGCCAACGTCCTGACTTTC.

The chain uses TRBV5-1 and TRBJ2-1, with 7 nucleotides matching TRBD1. The CDR3 has 15 amino acids. Germline-derived CDR1 and CDR2 are SGHRS and YFSETQ. The trim removed 4 bases at V and 5 bases at J, leaving 9 bases unmatched. The CDR3 here is CASSALPGQHNEQFF. DNA for the CDR3: TGCGCCAGCAGCGCACTACCGGGACAGCACAATGAGCAGTTCTTC.

This clonotype was detected a few times. V gene TRBV7-8 combines with J gene TRBJ2-5; TRBD2 aligns across 15 bases. Germline CDR1 reads SGHVS; CDR2 reads FQNEAQ. The CDR3 contains 16 residues. V was clipped by 4 bases and J by 1 base; unmatched bases: 1. CDR3 amino acids: CASSWTSGGAQETQYF. CDR3 DNA: TGTGCCAGCAGCTGGACTAGCGGGGGGGCCCAAGAGACCCAGTACTTC. Full variable domain (missing parts from reference TRBV7-8 and TRBJ2-5): GAGVSQSPRYKVAKRGQDVALRCDPISGHVSLFWYQQALGQGPEFLTYFQNEAQLDKSGLPSDRFFAERPEGSVSTLKIQRTQQEDSAVYLCASSWTSGGAQETQYFGPGTRLLVL.

The chain uses TRBV5-6 and TRBJ2-3; 7 nucleotides line up with TRBD2. V was pared by 5 bases and J by 3 bases, with 0 bases of the junction left unmatched. This CDR3 comprises 12 residues. Germline CDR1 and CDR2: SGHDT and YYEEEE. The CDR3 sequence: CASRLATDTQYF. The CDR3, as DNA: TGTGCCAGCAGACTAGCGACAGATACGCAGTATTTT.

The table lists this clonotype with a few counts. The chain uses TRBV7-2 and TRBJ2-3; D not resolved. V was trimmed by 5 bases and J by 6 bases, leaving 12 bases between them. Germline V gene lookup returns CDR1 SGHTA and CDR2 FQGNSA. The CDR3 has 13 residues. As DNA, the CDR3 is TGTGCCAGCAGCAACGGTGGCGCCGATACGCAGTATTTT. Translation gives CASSNGGADTQYF.

The V gene is TRBV2, the J gene TRBJ2-1; TRBD2 agrees at 7 bases. Unmatched junction bases numbered 1, after V lost 2 bases and J lost 0 bases. This CDR3 has 15 amino acids. Germline V gene sequence: CDR1 SNHLY, CDR2 FYNNEI. Here the CDR3 reads CASSEREGSYNEQFF. The DNA of the CDR3 is TGTGCCAGCAGTGAAAGGGAGGGCTCCTACAATGAGCAGTTCTTC.

V usage is TRBV7-9 and J usage is TRBJ2-1; 8 positions match TRBD1. This CDR3 contains 15 residues. CDR1 and CDR2 (germline): SEHNR, FQNEAQ (reference sequence). V lost 5 bases and J lost 3; bases outside the gene matches: 6. The CDR3: CASSPGQGGYNEQFF. For the CDR3, the DNA is TGTGCCAGCAGCCCAGGACAGGGAGGCTACAATGAGCAGTTCTTC.

The chain links TRBV2 to TRBJ1-4, with D hard to call. With 3 bases removed from V and 7 bases from J, the gap between germline ends came to 12 bases. CDR1 and CDR2 from the germline V gene are SNHLY and FYNNEI. The CDR3 sequence is 14 residues long. The CDR3 bases are TGTGCCAGCAGTGATATCTCGCGAGTTGAAAAACTGTTTTTT. It codes for CASSDISRVEKLFF.

The chain uses TRBV6-6 and TRBJ1-6; D ambiguous. The ends were cut back, 2 bases at V and 13 bases at J, with 12 bases in the middle. The CDR3 is 13 amino acids. Germline CDR1 is MNHNY and CDR2 is SVGAGI (reference sequence). The CDR3 DNA reads as TGTGCCAGCAGTTACAATTTGAGAGGCCCCCTCCACTTT. Protein sequence: CASSYNLRGPLHF.

This clonotype was counted many times. The chain carries TRBV20-1 and TRBJ1-1; 7 bases line up with TRBD1. Germline-derived CDR1 and CDR2 are DFQATT and SNEGSKA (reference sequence). V was pared by 7 bases and J by 6 bases, with 11 bases of the junction left unmatched. The CDR3 spans 13 residues. The DNA of the CDR3 is TGCAGTGTCCCGTCCGGGACAGTCCCTGAAGCTTTCTTT. Translating gives CSVPSGTVPEAFF.

This clonotype was seen many times. The chain recombines TRBV7-2 with TRBJ2-5; D remains ambiguous. The CDR3 contains 14 residues. Germline CDR1 SGHTA, CDR2 FQGNSA. V gave up 0 bases and J gave up 0 bases, with 5 bases separating them. CDR3 sequence (DNA): TGTGCCAGCAGCTTAGCGTCATACCAAGAGACCCAGTACTTC. It translates to CASSLASYQETQYF.

V is TRBV24-1 and J is TRBJ2-3; 9 bases are shared with TRBD2. CDR3 length equals 16 residues. The trim removed 4 bases at V and 0 bases at J, leaving 4 bases unmatched. Germline V CDR1 and CDR2: KGHDR, SFDVKD. The CDR3 DNA reads as TGTGCCACCAGTGAGGGGCGGGGGGGAAGCACAGATACGCAGTATTTT. Residues: CATSEGRGGSTDTQYF.

The rearrangement uses TRBV7-2 and TRBJ2-6; 9 nucleotides align to TRBD1. Trimming removed 4 bases from V and 0 bases from J; junction bases left unmatched: 4. The CDR3 consists of 17 residues. Germline V gene sequence: CDR1 SGHTA, CDR2 FQGNSA. The CDR3 nucleotides are TGTGCCAGCAGCTCACAGGGGGCGAACTCTGGGGCCAACGTCCTGACTTTC. Residues: CASSSQGANSGANVLTF.

The chain has TRBV30 and TRBJ1-6; 8 nucleotides match TRBD1. The CDR3 length is 14 residues. V was pared by 5 bases and J by 10 bases, with 10 bases of the junction left unmatched. Germline CDR1 and CDR2: GTSNPN and SVGIG (reference sequence). CDR3 amino acids: CAWLPGQGASPLHF. The CDR3 DNA reads as TGTGCCTGGCTACCCGGACAGGGAGCCTCACCCCTCCACTTT.